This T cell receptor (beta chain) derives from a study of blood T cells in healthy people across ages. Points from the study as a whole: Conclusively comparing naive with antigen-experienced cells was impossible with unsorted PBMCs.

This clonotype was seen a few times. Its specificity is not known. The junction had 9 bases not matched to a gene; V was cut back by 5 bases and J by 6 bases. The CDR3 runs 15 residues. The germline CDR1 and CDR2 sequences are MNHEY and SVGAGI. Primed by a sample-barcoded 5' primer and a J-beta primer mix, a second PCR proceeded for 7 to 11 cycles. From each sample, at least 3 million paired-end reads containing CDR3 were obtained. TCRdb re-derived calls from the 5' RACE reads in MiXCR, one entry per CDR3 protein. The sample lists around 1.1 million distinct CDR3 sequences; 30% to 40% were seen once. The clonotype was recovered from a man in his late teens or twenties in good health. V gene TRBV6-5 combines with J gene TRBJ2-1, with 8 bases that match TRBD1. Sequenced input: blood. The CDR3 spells CASSPGQGPVNEQFF. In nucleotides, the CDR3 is TGTGCCAGCAGTCCCGGACAGGGACCCGTCAATGAGCAGTTCTTC.